The 17 T cell receptor beta chains below all came from one sample that was sequenced in a study of shared clonotypes between healthy human individuals. Measured with immunoSEQ multiplex PCR; TCRdb has only the in-frame clones, and not every one. This sample has millions of clones; roughly 92% occur once, and the top ten carry over 0.12%. Sequenced: naive CD4+ T cells sorted from blood. Subset meaning: CD45RA+ positively selected. The source of these receptors is a man between 18 and 35 years old in good health.

CDR3 region: CASSATGTLNEQFF. In DNA, the CDR3 is TGTGCCAGCAGTGCGACAGGTACTCTAAATGAGCAGTTCTTC. The V call is TRBV2, the J call TRBJ2-1; possibly TRBD1 for D (6 bases). There are 14 residues in the CDR3. CDR1 is SNHLY and CDR2 is FYNNEI in the germline V gene. Trimming shortened V by 4 bases and J by 7 bases, and 14 bases separated the two germline ends.

This clone has only a few counts. The chain carries TRBV10-3 and TRBJ1-6, with TRBD1 as a possible D gene (5 bases). Germline V gene data show CDR1 as ENHRY and CDR2 as SYGVKD. The ends were cut back, 6 bases at V and 5 bases at J, with 14 bases in the middle. The CDR3 has 15 residues. CDR3 DNA: TGTGCCATCAGAAGGGGTTCGGGGGATAATTCACCCCTCCACTTT. It specifies CAIRRGSGDNSPLHF.

The chain links TRBV19 to TRBJ2-1, with 11 bases fitting TRBD2. Germline assignment: CDR1 LNHDA and CDR2 SQIVND (reference sequence). Trimming took 5 bases from V and 10 from J; bases not matched to a gene: 7. The CDR3 consists of 14 residues. The CDR3 spells CASSSIAGGREQFF. The CDR3, as DNA: TGTGCCAGTAGTTCCATAGCGGGAGGGAGGGAGCAGTTCTTC.

Points on this clone: The same CDR3 can be traced to other DNA sequences in this sample. The chain joins TRBV18 to TRBJ1-5, with D possibly TRBD1 on 5 matching bases. The CDR3 has 15 amino acids. V was cut by 0 bases and J by 2 bases, with 8 bases left in between. From germline, CDR1 is KGHSH and CDR2 LQKENI. The CDR3 region is CASSPPGGGNQPQHF. CDR3 DNA: TGTGCCAGCTCACCACCAGGAGGGGGCAATCAGCCCCAGCATTTT.

The chain joins TRBV10-3 to TRBJ2-1; 11 bases map to TRBD2. Germline V gene lookup returns CDR1 ENHRY and CDR2 SYGVKD. The CDR3 consists of 19 residues. V lost 2 bases and J lost 2; bases outside the gene matches: 11. This CDR3 is CAISERGTGTSGAYNEQFF. CDR3 nucleotide sequence: TGTGCCATCAGTGAGAGGGGAACCGGGACTAGCGGAGCCTACAATGAGCAGTTCTTC.

The gene calls are TRBV2 and TRBJ1-1; D ambiguous. V lost 6 bases, J lost 3 bases, and 8 bases lay in between. Looked up from germline, CDR1 is SNHLY and CDR2 is FYNNEI. CDR3 size: 12 residues. The CDR3 here is CASRIWDTEAFF. The CDR3 coding sequence is TGTGCCAGCAGAATCTGGGACACTGAAGCTTTCTTT.

The rearrangement links TRBV7-2 to TRBJ2-1; 9 positions match TRBD1. Per the germline V gene, CDR1 is SGHTA and CDR2 is FQGNSA. The CDR3 runs 11 residues. Trimming cost V 5 bases and J 14 bases; bases outside gene matches: 4. CDR3 sequence: CASSLWTGEFF. The CDR3 DNA sequence: TGTGCCAGCAGCCTTTGGACAGGGGAGTTCTTC.

This chain links TRBV6-1 with TRBJ1-5; no clear D. CDR1 and CDR2 from the germline V gene are MNHNS and SASEGT. The CDR3 sequence is 14 residues long. The V and J ends lost 4 bases and 7 bases respectively, with 14 bases between them. This CDR3 is CASSATSVGQPQHF. Here the CDR3 DNA reads TGTGCCAGCAGTGCAACGTCCGTGGGCCAGCCCCAGCATTTT.

The V and J genes are TRBV19 and TRBJ2-5, with 9 bases matching TRBD1. Germline assignment: CDR1 LNHDA and CDR2 SQIVND (reference sequence). CDR3 length: 13 amino acids. V was clipped by 6 bases and J by 4 bases; unmatched bases: 3. The CDR3 here is CASSSDRGETQYF. CDR3 sequence (DNA): TGTGCCAGTAGCTCGGACAGGGGAGAGACCCAGTACTTC. The full variable domain, in which reference TRBV19 and TRBJ2-5 provide the parts outside the CDR3, is DGGITQSPKYLFRKEGQNVTLSCEQNLNHDAMYWYRQDPGQGLRLIYYSQIVNDFQKGDIAEGYSVSREKKESFPLTVTSAQKNPTAFYLCASSSDRGETQYFGPGTRLLVL.

The V call is TRBV18, the J call TRBJ1-2; D unresolved. The V end lost 0 bases, the J end lost 2 bases, and 13 bases lay between the germline ends. This CDR3 is built from 16 residues. CDR1 and CDR2 (germline): KGHSH, LQKENI. CDR3 bases: TGTGCCAGCTCACCACCCCTGGACTCAAAAAACTATGGCTACACCTTC. Amino acids: CASSPPLDSKNYGYTF. Filled out from reference TRBV18 and TRBJ1-2, the complete variable domain reads NAGVMQNPRHLVRRRGQEARLRCSPMKGHSHVYWYRQLPEEGLKFMVYLQKENIIDESGMPKERFSAEFPKEGPSILRIQQVVRGDSAAYFCASSPPLDSKNYGYTFGSGTRLTVV.

The chain carries TRBV20-1 and TRBJ2-1; D not resolved. Germline loops: CDR1 DFQATT, CDR2 SNEGSKA (reference sequence). This CDR3 contains 11 residues. V was trimmed by 0 bases and J by 8 bases, leaving 5 bases between them. The CDR3 sequence: CSARDAYEQFF. The CDR3, as DNA: TGCAGTGCTAGAGATGCGTATGAGCAGTTCTTC.

This clone was seen once. The chain combines TRBV6-5 with TRBJ2-3; D not certain. Germline-derived CDR1 and CDR2 are MNHEY and SVGAGI. The CDR3 has 12 amino acids. The V gene lost 5 bases and the J gene lost 5 bases, with 8 bases spanning the gap. The CDR3 DNA reads as TGTGCCAGCAGTGGAAACGTAGATACGCAGTATTTT. Its protein product is CASSGNVDTQYF.

The chain carries TRBV19 and TRBJ1-3; possible D gene TRBD1, 5 bases. V lost 8 bases and J lost 0, with 5 bases in between. This CDR3 is 12 amino acids long. CDR1 is LNHDA, CDR2 SQIVND, per germline (reference sequence). DNA for the CDR3: TGTGCCAGTGGGGCCTCTGGAAACACCATATATTTT. Protein sequence: CASGASGNTIYF.

The gene calls are TRBV5-1 and TRBJ2-5; D unclear. There are 13 residues in the CDR3. Germline V gives CDR1 SGHRS, CDR2 YFSETQ. Deletions cut 0 bases from V and 5 bases from J, with 8 bases between. The CDR3 sequence is CASSLASPETQYF. The CDR3 DNA reads as TGCGCCAGCAGCTTGGCTAGTCCCGAGACCCAGTACTTC.

The V call is TRBV5-4, the J call TRBJ2-7, with TRBD2 matching 8 bases. The CDR3 covers 15 residues. J was trimmed by 7 bases and V by 3 bases; bases with no gene match: 12. Germline V gives CDR1 SGHNT, CDR2 YYREEE (reference sequence). The CDR3 loop reads CASSWGGSGRVEQYF. CDR3 nucleotides: TGTGCCAGCAGCTGGGGGGGGAGCGGGAGAGTTGAGCAGTACTTC.

The rearrangement links TRBV9 to TRBJ2-3, with a possible D match to TRBD1 (6 bases). CDR3 size: 14 residues. Germline values: CDR1 SGDLS, CDR2 YYNGEE. The V end lost 2 bases, the J end lost 4 bases, and 11 bases lay between the germline ends. The CDR3 protein is CASSVRTAPDTQYF. The CDR3 DNA is TGTGCCAGCAGCGTTAGGACAGCCCCAGATACGCAGTATTTT. The full variable domain, completed using reference TRBV9 and TRBJ2-3, is DSGVTQTPKHLITATGQRVTLRCSPRSGDLSVYWYQQSLDQGLQFLIQYYNGEERAKGNILERFSAQQFPDLHSELNLSSLELGDSALYFCASSVRTAPDTQYFGPGTRLTVL.

The chain recombines TRBV6-5 with TRBJ1-1; D uncertain. Trimming pared 2 bases from V and 0 bases from J, leaving 7 bases between. In germline, CDR1 is MNHEY, CDR2 SVGAGI. This CDR3 has 14 amino acids. CDR3 amino acids: CASSYAGMNTEAFF. The CDR3 DNA reads as TGTGCCAGCAGTTACGCGGGAATGAACACTGAAGCTTTCTTT.